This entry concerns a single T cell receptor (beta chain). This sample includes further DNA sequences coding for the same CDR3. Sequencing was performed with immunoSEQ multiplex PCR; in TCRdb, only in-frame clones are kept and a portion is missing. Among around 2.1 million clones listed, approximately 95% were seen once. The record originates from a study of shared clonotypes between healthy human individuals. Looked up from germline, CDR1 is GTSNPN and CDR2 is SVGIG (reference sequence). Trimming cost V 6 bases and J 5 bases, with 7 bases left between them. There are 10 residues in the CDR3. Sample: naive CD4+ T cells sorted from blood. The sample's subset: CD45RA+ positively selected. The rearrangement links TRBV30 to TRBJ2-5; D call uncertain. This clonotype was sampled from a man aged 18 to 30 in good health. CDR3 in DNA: TGTGCCTGTTCCCAGGAGACCCAGTACTTC. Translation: CACSQETQYF.